This TCR beta chain was documented in a study of T cell repertoires in cytomegalovirus infection. Study in general: An indication of both CMV infection and matching HLA type came from public TCR beta signatures.

Study outcomes and limitations: Predominance within the ex vivo response was attributable to HLA-C-restricted CMV-specific TCR beta clonotypes.

Germline loops: CDR1 SGHNT, CDR2 YENEEA. The CDR3 runs to 18 residues. V trimming: 5 bases; J trimming: 2 bases; junction bases outside the gene matches: 7. Notes on this clonotype: Antigen specificity is unknown.

TCRdb re-analysed the reads in MiXCR, keeping a single row per CDR3 protein. The sample lists nearly 700,000 distinct CDR3 sequences, 30% to 35% occurring once. Sequenced here: cultured PBMCs, sampled from culture after CMV antigen stimulation. This TCR came from a human donor in good health (CMV status not recorded). Some clones in this sample may be carry-over from other donors' samples. The gene calls are TRBV11-3 and TRBJ2-1, with 15 positions matching TRBD2. The CDR3 nucleotides read TGTGCCAGCAGCAAAAGGACTAGCGGGAGGGCTACCTACAATGAGCAGTTCTTC. Translated: CASSKRTSGRATYNEQFF.